This T cell receptor beta chain was recovered during a study of cytomegalovirus exposure and HLA in healthy donors. It was with 60 Vbeta and 13 Jbeta primers that the PCR ran. TCRdb's table, derived via immunoSEQ multiplex PCR, lists solely in-frame clones and lacks some. The table lists 55,000 to 75,000 clones, 60% to 65% of them singletons. Material: PBMCs. The clonotype was recovered from a man aged 25 to 45 in good health and CMV-seronegative.

CDR3 loop: CASSYREGDYEQYF. The CDR3 nucleotides read TGTGCCAGCAGTTACCGGGAGGGGGACTACGAGCAGTACTTC. V gene TRBV6-5 combines with J gene TRBJ2-7; 8 bases match TRBD2. The trim removed 2 bases at V and 3 bases at J, leaving 3 bases unmatched. From germline, CDR1 is MNHEY and CDR2 SVGAGI. The CDR3 contains 14 residues.